This T cell receptor (beta chain) is drawn from a study of blood T cell repertoires in COVID-19. Overall study context: The United States, Italy and Spain supplied acute and convalescent COVID-19 samples. T cells, B-cell-depleted T cells, or PBMCs supplied cDNA or gDNA.

The CDR3 contains 18 residues. Trimming removed 5 bases at V and 7 bases at J, with 24 bases between. CDR1 and CDR2 (germline): LNHDA, SQIVND (reference sequence). Some clones are missing from TCRdb's copy, which holds only in-frame ones; the method was immunoSEQ multiplex PCR. The table shows 200,000 to 300,000 clones, with 80% to 90% occurring only once. Sequencing was done on a sample of peripheral blood. The clonotype comes from a woman in her forties with acute or convalescent COVID-19. The chain links TRBV19 to TRBJ1-6; TRBD1 might be the D (5 bases). Written as DNA, the CDR3 is TGTGCCAGTAGTCCTCGCCGGGGGAAGGATGGTTGGAATTCACCCCTCCACTTT. Translation gives CASSPRRGKDGWNSPLHF.